These T cell receptor beta chains were read from a single sample in a study of T cells in Graves' hyperthyroidism and ophthalmopathy. Each CDR3 protein gets one entry after TCRdb re-called the multiplex PCR reads with MiXCR. The sample lists roughly 740,000 distinct CDR3 sequences; 16% were seen once. Sequencing was carried out using blood. The receptors stem from a man aged 18-30 years with Graves' hyperthyroidism. Both conserved end residues are part of each CDR3. Each record gives: J gene, V gene, D gene, clone size, CDR3 protein, CDR3 DNA. The D gene is left open where the match is weak. Size tells how often a clone was seen (once, few, many) or the class of an expanded clone, and some rows leave it out.

>TRBJ2-1|TRBV28|TRBD2|many
CASSPWTSGKSYNEQFF
TGTGCCAGCAGTCCGTGGACTAGCGGGAAGTCCTACAATGAGCAGTTCTTC
>TRBJ1-6|TRBV16|NA|NA
CASSQSVRNSYNSPLHF
TGTGCCAGCAGCCAATCGGTCAGGAACTCCTATAATTCACCCCTCCACTTT
>TRBJ1-2|TRBV2|TRBD1|many
CATRGDRAGGYTF
TGTGCAACCCGGGGCGACAGGGCCGGAGGCTACACCTTC
>TRBJ2-5|TRBV12-3/TRBV12-4|NA|many
CASSFGRREYQETQYF
TGTGCCAGCAGTTTTGGGCGGAGGGAGTACCAAGAGACCCAGTACTTC
>TRBJ2-7|TRBV28|TRBD2|many
CASRPLGTSGIGWEQYF
TGTGCCAGCAGACCTCTTGGGACTAGCGGGATTGGATGGGAGCAGTACTTC
>TRBJ1-5|TRBV28|TRBD1|many
CASSLQGTNQPQHF
TGTGCCAGCAGCCTACAGGGGACGAATCAGCCCCAGCATTTT
>TRBJ2-4|TRBV19|TRBD1|NA
CASSRQGGPKNIQYF
TGTGCCAGTAGTCGACAGGGCGGCCCCAAAAACATTCAGTACTTC
>TRBJ2-7|TRBV5-5|NA|many
CASSLNYYEQYF
TGTGCCAGCAGCTTGAACTACTACGAGCAGTACTTC
>TRBJ1-1|TRBV29-1|NA|few
CSVSKDGNTEAFF
TGCAGCGTTTCAAAGGACGGGAACACTGAAGCTTTCTTT
>TRBJ2-2|TRBV7-9|TRBD2|few
CASDYVQGLAGANGELFF
TGTGCCAGCGACTACGTCCAGGGACTAGCGGGAGCCAACGGGGAGCTGTTTTTT
>TRBJ1-3|TRBV19|TRBD1|NA
CASSGTANPGNTIYF
TGTGCCAGTTCCGGGACAGCGAATCCTGGAAACACCATATATTTT
>TRBJ2-4|TRBV9|TRBD2|NA
CASSAGGGIAKNIQYF
TGTGCCAGCAGCGCGGGGGGAGGAATAGCCAAAAACATTCAGTACTTC
>TRBJ2-1|TRBV28|NA|many
CASTTERSRYNEQFF
TGTGCCAGCACCACTGAGCGGAGCCGCTACAATGAGCAGTTCTTC
>TRBJ1-1|TRBV2|NA|few
CASNGQGDTEAFF
TGTGCCAGCAACGGCCAGGGTGACACTGAAGCTTTCTTT
>TRBJ1-1|TRBV11-3|NA|many
CASSPVRRYFNTEAFF
TGTGCCAGCAGCCCCGTCCGGAGGTATTTTAACACTGAAGCTTTCTTT
>TRBJ1-1|TRBV2|NA|many
CASSEVMNTEAFF
TGTGCCAGCAGTGAAGTCATGAACACTGAAGCTTTCTTT
>TRBJ1-1|TRBV6-5|NA|few
CAGSYLQGTGTEAFF
TGTGCCGGCAGTTACTTACAGGGTACCGGCACTGAAGCTTTCTTT
>TRBJ1-4|TRBV5-1|NA|few
CASSFGQPNEKLFF
TGCGCCAGCAGCTTTGGACAGCCTAATGAAAAACTGTTTTTT
>TRBJ1-2|TRBV15|NA|few
CATSRSVIGNGYTF
TGTGCCACCAGCAGATCGGTGATCGGCAATGGCTACACCTTC
>TRBJ2-1|TRBV7-3|TRBD2|few
CASSSSGRGSYNEQFF
TGTGCCAGCAGTTCCAGCGGGAGAGGGTCCTACAATGAGCAGTTCTTC
>TRBJ2-3|TRBV5-1|NA|few
CASSLKQISTDTQYF
TGCGCCAGCAGCTTGAAGCAGATTAGCACAGATACGCAGTATTTT
>TRBJ2-1|TRBV14|NA|many
CASSPRGRAASYNEQFF
TGTGCCAGCAGCCCCCGGGGGCGAGCGGCATCCTACAATGAGCAGTTCTTC
>TRBJ2-1|TRBV20-1|NA|NA
CSSLDGDNEQFF
TGCAGTAGCCTGGACGGAGACAATGAGCAGTTCTTC
>TRBJ1-5|TRBV2|NA|NA
CASSIGRPYSQPQHF
TGTGCCAGCAGCATAGGACGTCCTTACAGTCAGCCCCAGCACTTT
>TRBJ2-6|TRBV5-1|NA|NA
CASSLGLQGGANVLTF
TGCGCCAGCAGCTTAGGCCTACAGGGTGGCGCCAACGTCCTGACTTTC
>TRBJ1-5|TRBV7-8|NA|few
CASSATGTPSNQPQHF
TGTGCCAGCAGCGCCACCGGGACACCTAGCAATCAGCCCCAGCATTTT
>TRBJ2-1|TRBV28|NA|many
CASRLAGALNEQFF
TGTGCCAGCCGGCTGGCGGGCGCGCTCAATGAGCAGTTCTTC
>TRBJ2-4|TRBV20-1|TRBD1|NA
CSASPPDRGKNIQYF
TGCAGTGCTAGTCCTCCGGACAGGGGCAAAAACATTCAGTACTTC
>TRBJ2-1|TRBV12-3/TRBV12-4|TRBD2|many
CASSESGSGNEQFF
TGTGCCAGCAGTGAAAGCGGGAGCGGCAATGAGCAGTTCTTC
>TRBJ1-5|TRBV28|NA|many
CASSLWPADQPQHF
TGTGCCAGCAGTTTATGGCCAGCTGATCAGCCCCAGCATTTT
>TRBJ2-1|TRBV12-3/TRBV12-4|NA|many
CASSVTDRLSEQFF
TGTGCCAGCAGTGTAACCGACAGATTAAGTGAGCAGTTCTTC
>TRBJ2-7|TRBV2|NA|many
CASRRGTDYEQYF
TGTGCCAGCAGACGGGGCACAGACTACGAGCAGTACTTC
>TRBJ2-5|TRBV9|TRBD2|many
CASSQRTSGGETQYF
TGTGCCAGCAGCCAAAGGACTAGCGGGGGAGAGACCCAGTACTTC
>TRBJ2-7|TRBV27|NA|many
CASSWAASYEQYF
TGTGCCAGCAGTTGGGCAGCCTCCTACGAGCAGTACTTC
>TRBJ2-7|TRBV12-3/TRBV12-4|NA|many
CASSSDGFYEQYF
TGTGCCAGCAGTTCGGACGGATTCTACGAGCAGTACTTC
>TRBJ2-3|TRBV6-2/TRBV6-3|TRBD2|NA
CASSVTAGEPEPDTQYF
TGTGCCAGCAGTGTTACGGCGGGAGAGCCGGAACCAGATACGCAGTATTTT
>TRBJ2-1|TRBV11-1|TRBD2|NA
CASSSAGLAGVGAYNEQFF
TGTGCCAGCAGCTCCGCGGGACTAGCGGGAGTAGGGGCCTACAATGAGCAGTTCTTC
>TRBJ2-1|TRBV24-1|TRBD1|NA
CATSAPGTENNEQFF
TGTGCCACCAGTGCCCCCGGGACAGAGAACAATGAGCAGTTCTTC
>TRBJ2-1|TRBV7-2|TRBD2|few
CASSSGLAGDIEQFF
TGTGCCAGCAGCTCTGGACTAGCGGGAGATATCGAGCAGTTCTTC
>TRBJ2-5|TRBV5-1|TRBD2|few
CASSLAGPGEGETQYF
TGCGCCAGCAGCTTGGCCGGGCCGGGGGAGGGAGAGACCCAGTACTTC
>TRBJ1-5|TRBV7-8|NA|few
CASRGFDQPQHF
TGTGCCAGCAGAGGCTTCGATCAGCCCCAGCATTTT
>TRBJ1-3|TRBV20-1|NA|NA
CSANHMGFGNTIYF
TGCAGTGCTAACCATATGGGGTTTGGAAACACCATATATTTT
>TRBJ1-4|TRBV10-3|NA|many
CAISESTAKATNEKLFF
TGTGCCATCAGTGAGTCGACAGCGAAGGCAACTAATGAAAAACTGTTTTTT
>TRBJ1-5|TRBV20-1|TRBD1|many
CSARGNRGDQPQHF
TGCAGTGCTAGAGGAAACAGGGGCGATCAGCCCCAGCATTTT
>TRBJ2-1|TRBV11-3|TRBD2|many
CASSLQGSGFKSGEQFF
TGTGCCAGCAGCTTACAGGGTAGCGGGTTTAAGTCCGGTGAGCAGTTCTTC
>TRBJ2-5|TRBV2|NA|many
CASSVAGYQRETQYF
TGTGCCAGCAGCGTCGCAGGGTACCAACGGGAGACCCAGTACTTC
>TRBJ2-2|TRBV20-1|TRBD2|NA
CSARTSGSAGELFF
TGCAGTGCAAGAACTAGCGGGAGCGCCGGGGAGCTGTTTTTT
>TRBJ2-1|TRBV7-9|NA|many
CASSLGTPSVTTFF
TGTGCCAGCAGCTTAGGGACCCCTAGCGTTACAACGTTCTTC
>TRBJ1-1|TRBV20-1|NA|NA
CSARSHRSHNTEAFF
TGCAGTGCTAGGAGTCACCGTTCTCACAACACTGAAGCTTTCTTT
>TRBJ2-7|TRBV30|NA|many
CAWSVYGGTYEQYF
TGTGCCTGGAGTGTATATGGCGGAACCTACGAGCAGTACTTC
>TRBJ2-3|TRBV19|TRBD2|NA
CASAGESSTGTQYF
TGTGCCAGTGCGGGGGAATCTAGCACAGGTACGCAGTATTTT
>TRBJ1-5|TRBV20-1|NA|NA
CSARDSARNQPQHF
TGCAGTGCTAGAGATTCGGCCCGCAATCAGCCCCAGCATTTT